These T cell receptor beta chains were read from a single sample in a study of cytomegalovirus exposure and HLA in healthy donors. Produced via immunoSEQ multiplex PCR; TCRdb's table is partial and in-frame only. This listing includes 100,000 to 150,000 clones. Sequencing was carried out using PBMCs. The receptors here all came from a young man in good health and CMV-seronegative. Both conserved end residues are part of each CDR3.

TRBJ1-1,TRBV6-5,CASTPGGNTEAFF
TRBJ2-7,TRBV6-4,CASSETGLLRDEQYF
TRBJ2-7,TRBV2,CASSGDFYEQYF
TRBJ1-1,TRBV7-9,CASSLAQGGATEAFF
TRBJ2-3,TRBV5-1,CASSLEAFGGADTQYF
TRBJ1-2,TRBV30,CAQEGQRNYGYTF
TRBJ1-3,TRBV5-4,CASSLASLDNSRTPGNTIYF
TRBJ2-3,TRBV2,CASSERGPGTDTQYF
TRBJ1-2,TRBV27,CASSLSFGRWGYTF
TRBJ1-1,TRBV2,CASSANHGAEAFF
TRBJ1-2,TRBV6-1,CASSETDRARYGYTF
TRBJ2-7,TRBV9,CASSTHKYEREGLYEQYF
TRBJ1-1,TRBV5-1,CASSSEGVWTEAFF
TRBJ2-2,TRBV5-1,CASSSAGAPGTGELFF
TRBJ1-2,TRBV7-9,CASSYLDRDYGYTF
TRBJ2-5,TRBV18,CASSPPGQEKFQETQYF
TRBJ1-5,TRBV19,CASSIPAALYSNQPQHF